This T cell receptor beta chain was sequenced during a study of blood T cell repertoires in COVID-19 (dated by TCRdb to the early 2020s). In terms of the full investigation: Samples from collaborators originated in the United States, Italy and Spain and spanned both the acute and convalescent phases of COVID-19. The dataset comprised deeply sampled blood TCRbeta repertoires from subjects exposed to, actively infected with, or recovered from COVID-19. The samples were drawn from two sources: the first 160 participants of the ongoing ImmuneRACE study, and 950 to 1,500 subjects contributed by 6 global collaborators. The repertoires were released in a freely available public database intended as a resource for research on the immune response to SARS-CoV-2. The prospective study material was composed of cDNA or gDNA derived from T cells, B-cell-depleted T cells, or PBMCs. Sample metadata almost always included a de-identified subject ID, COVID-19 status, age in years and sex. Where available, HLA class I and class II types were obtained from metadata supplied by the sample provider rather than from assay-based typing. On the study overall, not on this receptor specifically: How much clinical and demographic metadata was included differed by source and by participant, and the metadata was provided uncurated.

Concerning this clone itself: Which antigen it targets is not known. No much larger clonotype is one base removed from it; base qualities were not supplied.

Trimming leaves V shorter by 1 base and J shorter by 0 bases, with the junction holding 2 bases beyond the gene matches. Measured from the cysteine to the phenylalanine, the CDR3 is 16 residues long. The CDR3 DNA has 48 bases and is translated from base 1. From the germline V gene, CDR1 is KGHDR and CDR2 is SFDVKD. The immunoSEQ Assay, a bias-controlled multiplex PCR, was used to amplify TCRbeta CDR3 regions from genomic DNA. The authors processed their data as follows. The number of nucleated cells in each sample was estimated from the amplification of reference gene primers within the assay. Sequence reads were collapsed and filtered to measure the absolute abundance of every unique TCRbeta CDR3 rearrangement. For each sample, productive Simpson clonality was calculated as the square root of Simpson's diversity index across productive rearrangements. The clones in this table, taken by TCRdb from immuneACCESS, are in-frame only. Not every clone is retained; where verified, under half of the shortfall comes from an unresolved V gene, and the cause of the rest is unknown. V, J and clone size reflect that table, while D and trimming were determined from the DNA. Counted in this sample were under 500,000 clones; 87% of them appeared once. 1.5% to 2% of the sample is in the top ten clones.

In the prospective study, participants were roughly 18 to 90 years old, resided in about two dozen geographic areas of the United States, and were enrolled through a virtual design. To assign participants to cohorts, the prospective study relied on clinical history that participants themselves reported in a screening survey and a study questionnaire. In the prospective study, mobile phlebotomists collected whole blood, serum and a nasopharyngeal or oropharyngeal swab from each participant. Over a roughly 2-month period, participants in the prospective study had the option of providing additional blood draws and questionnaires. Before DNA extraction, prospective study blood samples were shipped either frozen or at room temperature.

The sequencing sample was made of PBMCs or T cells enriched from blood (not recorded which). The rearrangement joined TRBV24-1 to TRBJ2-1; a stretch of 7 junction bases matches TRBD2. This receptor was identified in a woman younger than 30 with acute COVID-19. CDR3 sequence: CATSDFSGNSYNEQFF. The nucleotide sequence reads TGTGCCACCAGTGATTTCAGCGGGAACTCCTACAATGAGCAGTTCTTC.